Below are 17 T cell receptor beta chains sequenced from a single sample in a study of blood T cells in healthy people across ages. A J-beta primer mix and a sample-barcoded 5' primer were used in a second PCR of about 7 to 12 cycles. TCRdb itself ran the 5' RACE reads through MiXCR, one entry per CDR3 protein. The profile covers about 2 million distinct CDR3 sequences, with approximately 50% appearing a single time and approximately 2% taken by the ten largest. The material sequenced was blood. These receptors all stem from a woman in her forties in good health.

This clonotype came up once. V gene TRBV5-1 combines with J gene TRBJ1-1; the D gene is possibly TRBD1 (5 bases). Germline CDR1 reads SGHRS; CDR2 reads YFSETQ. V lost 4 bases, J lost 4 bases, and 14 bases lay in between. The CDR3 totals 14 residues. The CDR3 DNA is TGCGCCAGCAGCCCATGGGGGGACGGCACTGAAGCTTTCTTT. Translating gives CASSPWGDGTEAFF.

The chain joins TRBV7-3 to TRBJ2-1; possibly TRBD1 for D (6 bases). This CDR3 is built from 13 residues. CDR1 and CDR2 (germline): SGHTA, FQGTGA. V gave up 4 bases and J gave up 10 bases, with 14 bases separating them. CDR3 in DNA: TGTGCCAGCAGCTCACAGGGCCTCAGCGAGCAGTTCTTC. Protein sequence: CASSSQGLSEQFF.

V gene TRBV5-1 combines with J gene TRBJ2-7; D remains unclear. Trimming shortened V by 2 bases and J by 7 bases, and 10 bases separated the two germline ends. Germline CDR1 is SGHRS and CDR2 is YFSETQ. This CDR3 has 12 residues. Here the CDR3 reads CASSFFAEEQYF. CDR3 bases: TGCGCCAGCAGCTTCTTCGCCGAAGAGCAGTACTTC.

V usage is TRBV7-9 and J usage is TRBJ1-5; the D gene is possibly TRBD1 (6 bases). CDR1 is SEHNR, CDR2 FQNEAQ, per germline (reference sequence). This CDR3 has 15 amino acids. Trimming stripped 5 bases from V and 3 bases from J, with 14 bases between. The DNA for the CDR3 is TGTGCCAGCAGCCTTACAGGGTTGGCCAATCAGCCCCAGCATTTT. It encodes CASSLTGLANQPQHF. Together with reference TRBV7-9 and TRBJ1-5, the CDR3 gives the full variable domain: DTGVSQNPRHKITKRGQNVTFRCDPISEHNRLYWYRQTLGQGPEFLTYFQNEAQLEKSRLLSDRFSAERPKGSFSTLEIQRTEQGDSAMYLCASSLTGLANQPQHFGDGTRLSIL.

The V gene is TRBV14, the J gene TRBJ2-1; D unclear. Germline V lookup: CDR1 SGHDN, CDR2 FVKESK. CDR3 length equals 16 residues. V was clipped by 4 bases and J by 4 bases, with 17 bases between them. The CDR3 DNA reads TGTGCCAGCAGCCCCACCCGGACCGCCTTATACAATGAGCAGTTCTTC. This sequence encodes CASSPTRTALYNEQFF. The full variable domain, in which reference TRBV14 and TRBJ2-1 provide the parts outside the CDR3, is EAGVTQFPSHSVIEKGQTVTLRCDPISGHDNLYWYRRVMGKEIKFLLHFVKESKQDESGMPNNRFLAERTGGTYSTLKVQPAELEDSGVYFCASSPTRTALYNEQFFGPGTRLTVL.

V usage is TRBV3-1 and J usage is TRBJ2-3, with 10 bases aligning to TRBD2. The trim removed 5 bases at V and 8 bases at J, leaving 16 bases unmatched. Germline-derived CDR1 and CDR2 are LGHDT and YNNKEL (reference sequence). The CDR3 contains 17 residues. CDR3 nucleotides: TGTGCCAGCAGCGACGGTGGACTAGCGGCGAGCGGTGGTACGCAGTATTTT. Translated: CASSDGGLAASGGTQYF.

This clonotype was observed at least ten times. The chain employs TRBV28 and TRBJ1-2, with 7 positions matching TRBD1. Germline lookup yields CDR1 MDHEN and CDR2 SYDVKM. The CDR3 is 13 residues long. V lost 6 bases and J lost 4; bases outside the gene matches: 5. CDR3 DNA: TGTGCCAGCAGCCCAGGGGGAACCTATGGCTACACCTTC. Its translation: CASSPGGTYGYTF.

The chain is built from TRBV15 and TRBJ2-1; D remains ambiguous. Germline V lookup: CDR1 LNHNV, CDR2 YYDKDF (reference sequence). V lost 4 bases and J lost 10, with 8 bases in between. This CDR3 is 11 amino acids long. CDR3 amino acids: CATSKKGEQFF. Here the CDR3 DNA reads TGTGCCACCAGCAAGAAGGGCGAGCAGTTCTTC.

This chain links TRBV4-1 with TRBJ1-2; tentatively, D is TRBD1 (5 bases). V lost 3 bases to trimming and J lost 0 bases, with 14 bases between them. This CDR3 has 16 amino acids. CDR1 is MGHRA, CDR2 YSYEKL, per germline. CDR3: CASSQGLAAANYGYTF. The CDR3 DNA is TGCGCCAGCAGCCAGGGACTCGCGGCGGCTAACTATGGCTACACCTTC.

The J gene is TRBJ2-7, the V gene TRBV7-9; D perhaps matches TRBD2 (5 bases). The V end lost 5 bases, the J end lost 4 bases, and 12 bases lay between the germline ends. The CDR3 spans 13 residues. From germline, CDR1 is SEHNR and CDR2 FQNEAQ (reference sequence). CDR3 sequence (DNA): TGTGCCAGCAGCCCCTACCCGGGATACGAGCAGTACTTC. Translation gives CASSPYPGYEQYF.

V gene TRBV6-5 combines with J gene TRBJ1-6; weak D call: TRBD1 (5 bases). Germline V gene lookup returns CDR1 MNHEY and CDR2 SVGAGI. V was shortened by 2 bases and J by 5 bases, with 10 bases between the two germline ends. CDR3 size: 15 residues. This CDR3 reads CASSYEGHNNSPLHF. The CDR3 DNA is TGTGCCAGCAGTTACGAAGGACATAATAATTCACCCCTCCACTTT.

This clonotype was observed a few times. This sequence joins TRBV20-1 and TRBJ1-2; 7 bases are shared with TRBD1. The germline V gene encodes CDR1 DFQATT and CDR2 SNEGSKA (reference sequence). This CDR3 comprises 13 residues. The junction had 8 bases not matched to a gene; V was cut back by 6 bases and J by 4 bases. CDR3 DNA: TGCAGTGCGCACCGACAGGGAATCTATGGCTACACCTTC. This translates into CSAHRQGIYGYTF.

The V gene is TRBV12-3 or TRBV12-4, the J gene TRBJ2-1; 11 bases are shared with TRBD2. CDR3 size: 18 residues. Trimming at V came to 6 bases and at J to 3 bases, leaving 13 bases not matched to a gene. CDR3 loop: CASSRPRTSGSLYNEQFF. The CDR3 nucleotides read TGTGCCAGCAGCCGTCCGAGGACTAGCGGGTCCCTCTACAATGAGCAGTTCTTC.

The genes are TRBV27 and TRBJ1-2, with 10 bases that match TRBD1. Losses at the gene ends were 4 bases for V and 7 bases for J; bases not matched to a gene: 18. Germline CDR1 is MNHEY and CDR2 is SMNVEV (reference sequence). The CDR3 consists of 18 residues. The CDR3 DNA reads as TGTGCCAGCAGTTCAACCAAAACCCATGACAGGGGGCGCGGTGGCTACACCTTC. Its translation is CASSSTKTHDRGRGGYTF.

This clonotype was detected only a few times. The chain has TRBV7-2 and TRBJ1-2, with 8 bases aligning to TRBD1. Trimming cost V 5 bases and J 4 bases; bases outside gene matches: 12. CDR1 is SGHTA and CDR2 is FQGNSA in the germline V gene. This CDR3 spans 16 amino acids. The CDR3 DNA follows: TGTGCCAGCAGCCGAGTAGGACAGGGAGCCTTCTATGGCTACACCTTC. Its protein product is CASSRVGQGAFYGYTF.

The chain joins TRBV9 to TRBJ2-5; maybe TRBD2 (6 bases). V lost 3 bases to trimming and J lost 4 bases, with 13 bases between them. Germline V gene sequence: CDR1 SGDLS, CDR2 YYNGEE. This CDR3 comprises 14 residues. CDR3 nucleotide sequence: TGTGCCAGCAGCGCCCTAATCGGGGGAGAGACCCAGTACTTC. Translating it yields CASSALIGGETQYF.

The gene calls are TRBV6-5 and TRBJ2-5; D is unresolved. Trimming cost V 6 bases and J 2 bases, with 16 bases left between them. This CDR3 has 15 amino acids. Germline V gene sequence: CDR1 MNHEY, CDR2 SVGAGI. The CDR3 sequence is CASRPDRTDQETQYF. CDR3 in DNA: TGTGCCAGCAGACCAGACCGAACGGATCAAGAGACCCAGTACTTC.